This TCR beta chain originates from a study of identical twins. Study-wide points: The presence of invariant MAIT and iNKT cells could partly confound analyses of zero-insertion sequences.

TCRdb ran MiXCR on the 5' RACE reads and lists one entry per CDR3 protein. Among about 920,000 distinct CDR3 sequences, roughly an eighth were seen once, and the ten largest hold roughly 1.6%. V lost 1 base to trimming and J lost 2 bases, with 13 bases between them. Germline lookup yields CDR1 SGHRS and CDR2 YFSETQ. The CDR3 has 15 amino acids. This clonotype was observed a handful of times. Antigen specificity is unknown. The sample also formed part of further work on yellow fever vaccine responses in identical twins.

This rearrangement joins TRBV5-1 to TRBJ2-7; D remains unclear. The receptor was isolated from a woman younger than 35 in good health. The sequencing sample was made of PBMCs. CDR3 sequence (DNA): TGCGCCAGCAGCTTGTACGCCTTGACGACCTACGAGCAGTACTTC. It codes for CASSLYALTTYEQYF. The variable domain in full, completed from reference TRBV5-1 and TRBJ2-7, reads KAGVTQTPRYLIKTRGQQVTLSCSPISGHRSVSWYQQTPGQGLQFLFEYFSETQRNKGNFPGRFSGRQFSNSRSEMNVSTLELGDSALYLCASSLYALTTYEQYFGPGTRLTVT.